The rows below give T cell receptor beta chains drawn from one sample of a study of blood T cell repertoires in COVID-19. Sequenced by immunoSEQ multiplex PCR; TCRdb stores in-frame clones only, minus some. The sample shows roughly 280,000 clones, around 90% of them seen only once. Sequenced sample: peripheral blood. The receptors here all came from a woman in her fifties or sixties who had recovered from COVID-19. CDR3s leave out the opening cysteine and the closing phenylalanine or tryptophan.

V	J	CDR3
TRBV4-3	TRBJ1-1	ASSHRQGAVTEAF
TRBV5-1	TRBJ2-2	ASSLSDTPNTGELF
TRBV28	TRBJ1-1	ASRPDRNTEAF
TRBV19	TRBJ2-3	ASSKPTTGQRTDTQY
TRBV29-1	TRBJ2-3	SVAWRGIRTDTQY
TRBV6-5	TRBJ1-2	ASPGISYGYT
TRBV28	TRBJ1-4	ASSLWRTGDEKLF
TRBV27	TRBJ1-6	ASRGGLYNSPLH
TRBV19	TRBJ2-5	ASSIGGRVPQETQY
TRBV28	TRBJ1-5	ASTSRGGVGNQPQH
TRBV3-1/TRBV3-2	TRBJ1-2	ASSQPAAQGFRGYT
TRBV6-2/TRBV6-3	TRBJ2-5	ASSYSQDSLGETQY
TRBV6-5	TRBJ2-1	ASSRLNEQF
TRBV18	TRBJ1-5	ASSRGQGVDQPQH
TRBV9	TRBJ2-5	ASSVGLGETQY
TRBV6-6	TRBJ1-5	ASSYEGRNQPQH
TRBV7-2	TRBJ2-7	ASSLVGGSIAYEQY
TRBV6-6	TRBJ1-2	ASSKQGAHYGYT
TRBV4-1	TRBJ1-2	ASSQGRGSYGYT
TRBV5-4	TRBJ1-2	ASSLAGVWWTGYGYT
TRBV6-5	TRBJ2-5	ASSISRVETQY
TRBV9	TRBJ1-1	ASSVAGGAEAF
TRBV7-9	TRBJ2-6	ASMARGLRGANVLT
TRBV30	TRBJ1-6	AWTQGRVGSPLH
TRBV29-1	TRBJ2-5	SVTQVAGAGGETQY
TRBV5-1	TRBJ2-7	ASSLTRSGRYEQY
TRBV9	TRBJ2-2	ASRREVIAGELF
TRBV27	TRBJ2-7	ASSSRQEYEQY
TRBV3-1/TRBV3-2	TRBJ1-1	ASSQGHTGDTEAF
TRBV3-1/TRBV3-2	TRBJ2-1	ASSPLAGGPGEQF
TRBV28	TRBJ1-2	ASSGRGYT
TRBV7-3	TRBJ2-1	ASSPKKTSSFHEQF
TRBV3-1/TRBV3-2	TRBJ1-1	ASSQAQGRTEAF
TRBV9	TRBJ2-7	ASSVGGAREQY
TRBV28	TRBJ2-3	ASSLSTDTQY
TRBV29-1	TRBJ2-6	SVSGGPSGANVLT
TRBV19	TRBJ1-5	ASSTRDSLRQPQH
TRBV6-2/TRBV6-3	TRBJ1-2	ASSRDSGGYGYT
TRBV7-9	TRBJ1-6	ASSPLGQLNSPLH
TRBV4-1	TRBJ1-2	ASSQAGSRLYGYT
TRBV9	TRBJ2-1	ASPRGGAEDFSSYNEQF
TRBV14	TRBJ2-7	ASSHGSAASSYEQY
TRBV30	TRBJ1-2	AWSLGQGGGYT
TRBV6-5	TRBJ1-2	ASTPGGRQRGYT
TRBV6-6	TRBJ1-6	ASSRQSSGHSTHNSPLH
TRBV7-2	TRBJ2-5	ASRLGTSGGEETQY
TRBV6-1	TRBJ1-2	ASSDRRAIMIYT
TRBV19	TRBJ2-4	ASSINRGIRPKNIQY
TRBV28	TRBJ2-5	ASNRWGEETQY
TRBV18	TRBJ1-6	ASSPYTDRGVHNSPLH
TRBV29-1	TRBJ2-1	SVVSGGRYNEQF
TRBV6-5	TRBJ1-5	ASSSSLESGNQPQH
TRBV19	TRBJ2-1	ASSIGSAGGTTEQF
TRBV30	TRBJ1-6	AWAGADNSPLH
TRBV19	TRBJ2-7	ASSMTSGGADEQY